A selection of T cell receptor beta chains follows, all from one sample in a study of sequential checkpoint blockade in melanoma. Only in-frame clones appear in the TCRdb table, and some are missing; sequencing was by immunoSEQ multiplex PCR. The repertoire holds tens of thousands of clones, with roughly four fifths as singletons. This sample comprised CD8+ T cells sorted from blood (inferred from file names), obtained from a patient given nivolumab and ipilimumab in sequence. The source of these receptors is a human donor with melanoma. The CDR3 runs from the conserved cysteine through the conserved F or W. The D gene is left open where the match is weak. Not every row has a clone size; where given, it reads once, few, many or a size class.

d_gene	j_gene	v_gene	abundance	CDR3nt	CDR3aa
-	TRBJ2-1	TRBV6-1	-	TGTGCCAGCAGTGACCCCGGGGATAGTAGTGAGCAGTTCTTC	CASSDPGDSSEQFF
TRBD1	TRBJ1-2	TRBV27	-	TGTGCCAGCAGTTTCGGGACAGGAGGTACCTATGGCTACACCTTC	CASSFGTGGTYGYTF
-	TRBJ1-1	TRBV19	-	TGTGCCAGCGGGAGAGGCGCTGAAGCTTTCTTT	CASGRGAEAFF
-	TRBJ2-7	TRBV27	once	TGTGCCAGCAGTTTATCCCAATTGGGGCCCCAGGTCCCCTACGAGCAGTACTTC	CASSLSQLGPQVPYEQYF
TRBD1	TRBJ2-3	TRBV5-1	-	TGCGCCAGCAGCTTTGGACAGGGTTCAGATACGCAGTATTTT	CASSFGQGSDTQYF
-	TRBJ2-7	TRBV5-4	-	TGTGCCAGCAGCATTGGACAATCCTACGAGCAGTACTTC	CASSIGQSYEQYF
TRBD2	TRBJ2-3	TRBV6-4	few	TGTGCCAGCAGTGACTCGCGGGGGGGCACAGATACGCAGTATTTT	CASSDSRGGTDTQYF
TRBD2	TRBJ2-7	TRBV5-4	once	TGTGCCAGCAGCCCGGGGGTCGGCGGGGGCGAGCAGTACTTC	CASSPGVGGGEQYF
TRBD2	TRBJ2-7	TRBV19	-	TGTGCCAGTAGTCCACCTTCGGGACTAGCGGGAGCGGGGTCCTACGAGCAGTACTTC	CASSPPSGLAGAGSYEQYF
TRBD1	TRBJ2-7	TRBV29-1	-	TGCAGCGTTGAAGGGACGGACAGGGGGAACTTATACGAGCAGTACTTC	CSVEGTDRGNLYEQYF
-	TRBJ1-1	TRBV27	-	TGTGCCAGCAGTATACAGGGTAACACTGAAGCTTTCTTT	CASSIQGNTEAFF
TRBD1	TRBJ2-1	TRBV2	-	TGTGCCAGCAGGAGACAGGGGGCGCATGAGCAGTTCTTC	CASRRQGAHEQFF
TRBD2	TRBJ2-3	TRBV15	-	TGTGCCACCAGCTTGACTAGCGGGGATCCCGGTACGCAGTATTTT	CATSLTSGDPGTQYF
TRBD1	TRBJ1-2	TRBV6-5	-	TGTGCCAGCAGCTGGACCGGGACAGGTGATGGCTACACCTTC	CASSWTGTGDGYTF
TRBD2	TRBJ2-7	TRBV19	medium-sized	TGTGCCAGTAGTAAGGTGGGGACTAGCGGGACCTACGAGCAGTACTTC	CASSKVGTSGTYEQYF
-	TRBJ2-1	TRBV2	-	TGTGCCACCAGAGCCTGGTCCTCGCTTGACAATGAGCAGTTCTTC	CATRAWSSLDNEQFF
TRBD1	TRBJ2-7	TRBV18	-	TGTGCCAGCTCAGCATACCCCCGGGACAGTTCCTACGAGCAGTACTTC	CASSAYPRDSSYEQYF
-	TRBJ2-7	TRBV18	-	TGTGCCAGCTCCGGGGGTGCAAGTACGTACGAGCAGTACTTC	CASSGGASTYEQYF
TRBD1	TRBJ2-1	TRBV7-9	-	TGTGCCAGCGCCCAGGGGGCCCTCACCTACAATGAGCAGTTCTTC	CASAQGALTYNEQFF
-	TRBJ2-7	TRBV6-1	-	TGTGCCAGCAGCTTAACAGGGCAAACCTACGAGCAGTACTTC	CASSLTGQTYEQYF
TRBD2	TRBJ2-7	TRBV5-1	-	TGCGCCAGCAGCGATCGGACTAGCGGCTACGAGCAGTACTTC	CASSDRTSGYEQYF
-	TRBJ2-1	TRBV4-1	-	TGCGCCAGCAGCCACGAAGCGCCCCAGACCTACAATGAGCAGTTCTTC	CASSHEAPQTYNEQFF
-	TRBJ2-1	TRBV5-1	-	TGCGCCAGCACACCGGGGGACGGACACAATGAGCAGTTCTTC	CASTPGDGHNEQFF
TRBD1	TRBJ2-7	TRBV11-2	-	TGTGCCAGCAGCCCGACAGGGGACGAGCAGTACTTC	CASSPTGDEQYF
TRBD1	TRBJ2-7	TRBV7-8	-	TGTGCCAGCAGCTTAGAAGGGACAGGGGTTTTCGAGCAGTACTTC	CASSLEGTGVFEQYF
TRBD1	TRBJ1-1	TRBV27	-	TGTGCCAGCAGTTTAATGTGGCAGGGGGCTGAAGCTTTCTTT	CASSLMWQGAEAFF
-	TRBJ2-1	TRBV5-1	-	TGCGCCAGCAGCTTGTCTCAGGGCAATGAGCAGTTCTTC	CASSLSQGNEQFF
TRBD1	TRBJ2-7	TRBV6-6	-	TGTGCCAGCAGTTACCCAACAGGGGGCTGGTACGAGCAGTACTTC	CASSYPTGGWYEQYF
-	TRBJ2-7	TRBV27	-	TGTGCCAGCAGTTCAGGCGGGCCCGCTCACGAGCAGTACTTC	CASSSGGPAHEQYF
-	TRBJ2-1	TRBV7-9	-	TGTGCCAGCAGCTTAGAAGCGGCCTACAATGAGCAGTTCTTC	CASSLEAAYNEQFF
-	TRBJ2-7	TRBV18	-	TGTGCCAGCTCAACAGCGCAGGACACCTACGAGCAGTACTTC	CASSTAQDTYEQYF
-	TRBJ2-1	TRBV5-8	-	TGTGCCAGCAGCTTGTTTGCGGGATACAATGAGCAGTTCTTC	CASSLFAGYNEQFF
-	TRBJ2-7	TRBV7-2	-	TGTGCCAGCAGCTGGGCGGGCGGCTCCTACGAGCAGTACTTC	CASSWAGGSYEQYF
TRBD1	TRBJ1-2	TRBV5-1	-	TGCGCCAGCGGAACAACAGGGGCCGATGGCTACACCTTC	CASGTTGADGYTF
-	TRBJ2-7	TRBV7-3	few	TGTGCCAGCAGCTTAGATCAGGGGGGCGAGCAGTACTTC	CASSLDQGGEQYF
-	TRBJ2-1	TRBV28	-	TGTGCCAGCAGTTTCGTAAGCGATGAGCAGTTCTTC	CASSFVSDEQFF
-	TRBJ2-7	TRBV2	few	TGTGCCAGCATTGCCGCGGGACTCAACTACGAGCAGTACTTC	CASIAAGLNYEQYF
-	TRBJ2-1	TRBV27	-	TGTGCCAGCAGTTGGTCGGGAGTGGTGAATGAGCAGTTCTTC	CASSWSGVVNEQFF
TRBD1	TRBJ1-1	TRBV5-4	-	TGTGCCAGCAGCTTCGGACAGGGAAACACTGAAGCTTTCTTT	CASSFGQGNTEAFF
-	TRBJ1-2	TRBV7-6	-	TGTGCCAGCAGCCCTGACAGCTATGGCTACACCTTC	CASSPDSYGYTF
-	TRBJ1-5	TRBV7-9	-	TGTGCCCGCCCCGAATGGGGACTGAGCAATCAGCCCCAGCATTTT	CARPEWGLSNQPQHF